The source of this T cell receptor beta chain is a study of blood T cell repertoires in COVID-19. The wider study: The United States, Italy and Spain were the sources of the acute and convalescent COVID-19 samples. T cells, B-cell-depleted T cells, or PBMCs provided the cDNA or gDNA that served as material.

Per the authors' pipeline: By means of reference gene primer amplification, nucleated cell counts were estimated. The data were produced by immunoSEQ multiplex PCR, yet TCRdb's version contains in-frame clones alone and is incomplete. That table supplies the V and J calls and clone size; D and trimming were determined from the DNA. This table has about 290,000 clones, around four fifths appearing once. Germline V gene data show CDR1 as LGHDT and CDR2 as YNNKEL (reference sequence). The CDR3 runs to 16 residues. V was clipped by 1 base and J by 2 bases, with 11 bases between them. The TCR sequence derives from a woman aged 45-60 years with active or convalescent COVID-19. This chain links TRBV3-1 (or the pseudogene TRBV3-2) with TRBJ1-4, with D possibly TRBD1 on 6 matching bases. Sequencing used peripheral blood. CDR3 sequence reads: CASSQAPGQTNEKLFF. Here the CDR3 DNA reads TGTGCCAGCAGCCAAGCCCCCGGACAGACTAATGAAAAACTGTTTTTT.